A single sample gave rise to the 27 T cell receptor beta chains below, sequenced in a study of T cell repertoires in cytomegalovirus infection. No antigen has been identified for these receptors. Each CDR3 protein is one row after TCRdb ran MiXCR on the reads. The data contain 360,000 or so distinct CDR3 sequences, 34% of them seen just once; the ten biggest clones take up roughly 13%. The material was cultured PBMCs, obtained from culture after CMV antigen stimulation. All receptors come from a human donor in good health (CMV status not recorded). Some clones in this sample may be carry-over from other donors' samples.

The CDR3 loop is CASSFFRTGEGSNQPQHF. DNA of the CDR3: TGTGCCAGCAGCTTTTTCAGGACAGGGGAAGGGAGCAATCAGCCCCAGCATTTT. V and J are TRBV7-2 and TRBJ1-5; 9 nucleotides align to TRBD1. Trimming took 3 bases from V and 1 from J; bases not matched to a gene: 10. There are 18 residues in the CDR3. Germline CDR1 is SGHTA and CDR2 is FQGNSA.

The rearrangement links TRBV4-1 to TRBJ2-1; D ambiguous. The CDR3 covers 16 residues. Germline CDR1 reads MGHRA; CDR2 reads YSYEKL. V was clipped by 0 bases and J by 3 bases, with 12 bases between them. The CDR3 coding sequence is TGCGCCAGCAGCCAAGAGTCGATAGGTGGCTACAATGAGCAGTTCTTC. This translates into CASSQESIGGYNEQFF.

The J gene is TRBJ2-3, the V gene TRBV7-9, with a weak D call TRBD1 (6 bases). This CDR3 is built from 17 residues. V lost 5 bases and J 3 bases, leaving 21 bases between the germline ends. Germline V gives CDR1 SEHNR, CDR2 FQNEAQ (reference sequence). CDR3 DNA: TGTGCCAGCAGCCTCCTACAGGGAGATGAGTTGACAGATACGCAGTATTTT. It specifies CASSLLQGDELTDTQYF.

This clonotype was seen repeatedly, ten times or more. This chain links TRBV7-2 with TRBJ2-1; possibly TRBD2 for D (5 bases). Between the trimmed V and J ends, which lost 4 bases and 0 bases, there was a span of 16 bases. This CDR3 contains 17 residues. CDR1 SGHTA and CDR2 FQGNSA come from the germline V gene. The CDR3 spells CASSSKRTGSSYNEQFF. The CDR3 DNA is TGTGCCAGCAGCTCAAAACGGACGGGGTCCTCCTACAATGAGCAGTTCTTC. The full variable domain, in which reference TRBV7-2 and TRBJ2-1 provide the parts outside the CDR3, is GAGVSQSPSNKVTEKGKDVELRCDPISGHTALYWYRQSLGQGLEFLIYFQGNSAPDKSGLPSDRFSAERTGGSVSTLTIQRTQQEDSAVYLCASSSKRTGSSYNEQFFGPGTRLTVL.

Worth noting for this clonotype: At one boundary the junction diverges from the germline segment, which might be a read error. V and J are TRBV7-2 and TRBJ2-1; 15 bases fit TRBD2. The CDR3 has 15 amino acids. Germline CDR1 reads SGHTA; CDR2 reads FQGNSA. The CDR3 region has the DNA TGTGCCAGCAGCTTAGGGGGACTAGCGGGAGGTGCACCCACCTTC. Translation: CASSLGGLAGGAPTF.

V gene TRBV6-2 or TRBV6-3 combines with J gene TRBJ2-5, with D uncertain. Germline CDR1 and CDR2: MNHEY and SVGEGT. The germline V and J ends were trimmed by 2 bases and 1 base, with 14 bases remaining between them. The CDR3 length is 16 residues. In DNA, the CDR3 is TGTGCCAGCAGTTACATCACATGGGTCACCCAAGAGACCCAGTACTTC. As protein: CASSYITWVTQETQYF.

The rearrangement links TRBV4-3 to TRBJ2-1, with TRBD2 identical over 9 bases. The CDR3 is 16 amino acids. With V trimmed by 4 bases and J by 8 bases, 12 bases remained unmatched. Germline V lookup: CDR1 LGHNA, CDR2 YSLEER. The CDR3 loop reads CASSRPGLAVSDEQFF. CDR3 DNA: TGCGCCAGCAGCCGACCGGGACTAGCCGTCTCCGATGAGCAGTTCTTC.

In this sample, this clonotype turned up a few times. The chain employs TRBV25-1 and TRBJ2-7, with D perhaps matching TRBD1 (8 bases). Germline CDR1 and CDR2: MGHDK and SYGVNS. V shed 6 bases and J shed 3 bases, with 15 bases lying between them. This CDR3 comprises 14 residues. The CDR3 here is CASSPQGGSYEQYF. The DNA of the CDR3 is TGTGCCAGCAGCCCACAGGGGGGGAGCTACGAGCAGTACTTC.

There are a few counts of this clonotype. The rearrangement links TRBV7-3 to TRBJ2-1; D may match TRBD1 or TRBD2 (6 bases each). From germline, CDR1 is SGHTA and CDR2 FQGTGA. The V end was cut by 5 bases, the J end by 0 bases, with 20 bases between. The CDR3 consists of 18 residues. Here the CDR3 reads CASSTWGHPGSSYNEQFF. Written as DNA, the CDR3 is TGTGCCAGCAGCACATGGGGACACCCCGGGAGCTCCTACAATGAGCAGTTCTTC.

This chain links TRBV9 with TRBJ2-3; 7 bases match TRBD1. Unmatched junction bases numbered 2, after V lost 0 bases and J lost 1 base. The CDR3 sequence is 15 residues long. The V gene's germline CDR1 is SGDLS and CDR2 YYNGEE. DNA of the CDR3: TGTGCCAGCAGCGTAGAGGGGGCGGGCACAGATACGCAGTATTTT. Protein sequence: CASSVEGAGTDTQYF.

The J gene is TRBJ2-7, the V gene TRBV6-2 or TRBV6-3, with D possibly being TRBD1 (5 bases). The CDR3 runs 17 residues. Germline V gene sequence: CDR1 MNHEY, CDR2 SVGEGT. Trimming shortened V by 6 bases and J by 2 bases, and 23 bases separated the two germline ends. The CDR3: CASSMAGKSPPPYEQYF. The DNA for the CDR3 is TGTGCCAGCAGCATGGCAGGGAAAAGTCCTCCACCCTACGAGCAGTACTTC.

The chain joins TRBV10-3 to TRBJ2-5; possible D gene TRBD1, 6 bases. V gave up 3 bases and J gave up 0 bases, with 11 bases separating them. Germline V lookup: CDR1 ENHRY, CDR2 SYGVKD. The CDR3 extends over 15 amino acids. For the CDR3, the DNA is TGTGCCATCAGTGAAGGGGACACGTACCAAGAGACCCAGTACTTC. This sequence encodes CAISEGDTYQETQYF.

This clonotype showed up just once. Here the CDR3 reads CASSPEVGYEQYF. For the CDR3, the DNA is TGTGCCAGCAGCCCTGAGGTGGGGTACGAGCAGTACTTC. V is TRBV28 and J is TRBJ2-7; no definite D call. The germline V and J ends were trimmed by 6 bases and 4 bases, with 13 bases remaining between them. The CDR3 length is 13 residues. Germline V lookup: CDR1 MDHEN, CDR2 SYDVKM.

V and J are TRBV7-2 and TRBJ1-3; 10 nucleotides agree with TRBD1. Germline values: CDR1 SGHTA, CDR2 FQGNSA. J lost 3 bases, V lost 5 bases, and 7 bases had no gene match. CDR3 length: 16 amino acids. CDR3 loop: CASSTRQGARGNTIYF. The CDR3 DNA follows: TGTGCCAGCAGCACCCGACAGGGGGCACGTGGAAACACCATATATTTT.

Ten or more counts support this clonotype. This sequence joins TRBV7-2 and TRBJ1-6; 7 positions match TRBD1. Per the germline V gene, CDR1 is SGHTA and CDR2 is FQGNSA. CDR3 length: 17 amino acids. Germline trimming cut 4 bases from V and 0 bases from J; bases unmatched to any gene: 6. The DNA for the CDR3 is TGTGCCAGCAGCTCTCAGGACAGGAGCTCCTATAATTCACCCCTCCACTTT. It translates to CASSSQDRSSYNSPLHF.

This chain joins TRBV10-3 and TRBJ1-1; D gene uncertain. V shed 6 bases and J shed 1 base, with 6 bases lying between them. This CDR3 contains 12 residues. Germline-derived CDR1 and CDR2 are ENHRY and SYGVKD. This CDR3 is CAIRRENTEAFF. CDR3 coding DNA: TGTGCCATCAGAAGGGAGAACACTGAAGCTTTCTTT.

The genes are TRBV7-8 and TRBJ2-7, with D unclear. Germline values: CDR1 SGHVS, CDR2 FQNEAQ. V was shortened by 1 base and J by 3 bases, with 4 bases between the two germline ends. CDR3 length: 12 amino acids. CDR3 protein: CASSLDLYEQYV. CDR3 in DNA: TGTGCCAGCAGCTTAGATCTCTACGAGCAGTACGTC.

The chain recombines TRBV4-1 with TRBJ2-1; no firm D call. The germline V gene encodes CDR1 MGHRA and CDR2 YSYEKL. CDR3 length: 14 amino acids. V gave up 0 bases and J gave up 12 bases, with 15 bases separating them. CDR3 loop: CASSQDRSGRWQFF. In DNA, the CDR3 is TGCGCCAGCAGCCAAGATCGGTCTGGCCGGTGGCAGTTCTTC.

CDR3 nucleotides: TGTGCCAGCAGCTTAGCCCGGGCCGAAAAACTGTTTTTT. Translated, it gives CASSLARAEKLFF. The chain combines TRBV7-2 with TRBJ1-4; D not certain. Germline assignment: CDR1 SGHTA and CDR2 FQGNSA. Between the trimmed V and J ends, which lost 0 bases and 8 bases, there was a span of 7 bases. CDR3 length equals 13 residues.

The chain combines TRBV6-6 with TRBJ1-1; TRBD1 might be the D (5 bases). The V end lost 11 bases, the J end lost 8 bases, and 18 bases lay between the germline ends. The length of the CDR3 is 12 residues. Germline values: CDR1 MNHNY, CDR2 SVGAGI (reference sequence). DNA of the CDR3: TGTGCCGCCTTAAGGGGTTCCCTCGAAGCTTTCTTT. It specifies CAALRGSLEAFF.

The CDR3 sequence: CASGQTSDTQYF. CDR3 sequence (DNA): TGTGCCAGCGGTCAGACCTCAGATACGCAGTATTTT. This chain links TRBV6-2 or TRBV6-3 with TRBJ2-3; D unresolved. Trimming left V 8 bases short and J 4 bases short, with 10 bases between. Germline V CDR1 and CDR2: MNHEY, SVGEGT. The CDR3 totals 12 residues.

The chain combines TRBV28 with TRBJ1-5; possible D gene TRBD1, 6 bases. V was pared by 6 bases and J by 7 bases, with 19 bases between. The germline gives CDR1 MDHEN, CDR2 SYDVKM. This CDR3 has 15 residues. The CDR3 region is CASSQGGGLRQPQHF. DNA for the CDR3: TGTGCCAGCAGCCAAGGGGGGGGGTTAAGGCAGCCCCAGCATTTT.

This clonotype was seen a few times. V usage is TRBV28 and J usage is TRBJ1-5; D unclear. The CDR3 sequence is 15 residues long. The germline CDR1 and CDR2 sequences are MDHEN and SYDVKM. Trimming left V 5 bases short and J 5 bases short, with 16 bases between. In nucleotides, the CDR3 is TGTGCCAGCAGTAAGAAGAGTAACGCTCATCAGCCCCAGCATTTT. Its protein product is CASSKKSNAHQPQHF.

The chain couples TRBV5-6 to TRBJ1-1; D gene ambiguous. Germline V gene lookup returns CDR1 SGHDT and CDR2 YYEEEE. The germline V and J ends were trimmed by 3 bases and 3 bases, with 12 bases remaining between them. The CDR3 length is 14 residues. In DNA form, the CDR3 reads TGTGCCAGCAGCTATCGGAACACGGACACTGAAGCTTTCTTT. Translating gives CASSYRNTDTEAFF.

J is TRBJ1-5 and V is TRBV6-2 or TRBV6-3; D uncertain. Trimming removed 7 bases from V and 3 bases from J, with 7 bases in between. This CDR3 region has 12 residues. In germline, CDR1 is MNHEY, CDR2 SVGEGT. The CDR3 region is CASTGDNQPQHF. The CDR3 nucleotides are TGTGCCAGCACCGGGGACAATCAGCCCCAGCATTTT.

In this sample, this clonotype turned up once. The chain joins TRBV7-6 to TRBJ2-1; D tentatively reads TRBD1 or TRBD2 (7 bases each). Germline V gene data show CDR1 as SGHVS and CDR2 as FNYEAQ. Trimming removed 3 bases at V and 8 bases at J, with 17 bases between. The CDR3 covers 15 residues. The CDR3 DNA reads TGTGCCAGCAGCTTGATCAGGGGGGGCCGGGATGAGCAGTTCTTC. It is translated as CASSLIRGGRDEQFF. The entire variable domain, with the rest obtained from reference TRBV7-6 and TRBJ2-1, is as follows: GAGVSQSPRYKVTKRGQDVALRCDPISGHVSLYWYRQALGQGPEFLTYFNYEAQQDKSGLPNDRFSAERPEGSISTLTIQRTEQRDSAMYRCASSLIRGGRDEQFFGPGTRLTVL.

The chain carries TRBV28 and TRBJ2-7, with 7 bases matching TRBD1. This CDR3 is 12 amino acids long. V trimming: 6 bases; J trimming: 4 bases; junction bases outside the gene matches: 3. CDR1 and CDR2 (germline): MDHEN, SYDVKM. In DNA form, the CDR3 reads TGTGCCAGCAGCCGGGGACAGTACGAGCAGTACTTC. This gives the protein CASSRGQYEQYF. Supplemented by reference TRBV28 and TRBJ2-7, the full variable domain reads DVKVTQSSRYLVKRTGEKVFLECVQDMDHENMFWYRQDPGLGLRLIYFSYDVKMKEKGDIPEGYSVSREKKERFSLILESASTNQTSMYLCASSRGQYEQYFGPGTRLTVT.